The rows below give T cell receptor beta chains drawn from one sample of a study of T cells expressing NK-cell markers. TCRdb reanalyzed the 5' RACE reads and collapses them to one entry per CDR3 protein, without DNA. Its table lists roughly 390,000 distinct CDR3 sequences. Specimen: blood T cells: a sorted CD56 or NKG2C T cell subset, CD4+ or CD8+ T cells, or bulk PBMC T cells (not recorded which). The source is a man between 18 and 69 years old in good health. Each CDR3 is given with its conserved first and last residue. The order of the fields is V gene, J gene, CDR3 protein.

v_gene: TRBV18
j_gene: TRBJ2-1
CDR3aa: CASSTERGDTYNEQFF

v_gene: TRBV7-2
j_gene: TRBJ2-1
CDR3aa: CASSARGRGGHNEQFF

v_gene: TRBV12-3/TRBV12-4
j_gene: TRBJ2-6
CDR3aa: CASSPRGDSGANVLTF

v_gene: TRBV27
j_gene: TRBJ1-2
CDR3aa: CASSFAGLRNYGYTF

v_gene: TRBV7-6
j_gene: TRBJ2-2
CDR3aa: CASSSLNGQGARTGELFF

v_gene: TRBV19
j_gene: TRBJ2-7
CDR3aa: CASSLRHRLALGEQYF

v_gene: TRBV6-1
j_gene: TRBJ2-3
CDR3aa: CASSGGLDQFTDTQYF

v_gene: TRBV7-3
j_gene: TRBJ1-1
CDR3aa: CASMHQGGTEAFF

v_gene: TRBV20-1
j_gene: TRBJ1-2
CDR3aa: CSARRYGSGGYTF

v_gene: TRBV28
j_gene: TRBJ2-7
CDR3aa: CASSPPLGRGVYEQYF

v_gene: TRBV6-1
j_gene: TRBJ1-1
CDR3aa: CASKRTGATSGAFF

v_gene: TRBV27
j_gene: TRBJ1-1
CDR3aa: CASSLFRDGAVGNTEAFF

v_gene: TRBV12-3/TRBV12-4
j_gene: TRBJ2-1
CDR3aa: CASRARDRNEQFF

v_gene: TRBV21-1
j_gene: TRBJ2-3
CDR3aa: CASTDRGKTDTQYF

v_gene: TRBV9
j_gene: TRBJ2-5
CDR3aa: CASSPQLGGMQTQYF

v_gene: TRBV20-1
j_gene: TRBJ2-1
CDR3aa: CSANTGTGARHEQFF

v_gene: TRBV6-5
j_gene: TRBJ2-1
CDR3aa: CASSYGAGSSNEQFF

v_gene: TRBV27
j_gene: TRBJ2-6
CDR3aa: CASSDISGANVLTF

v_gene: TRBV12-3/TRBV12-4
j_gene: TRBJ2-7
CDR3aa: CASSLASRAYEQYF

v_gene: TRBV2
j_gene: TRBJ2-3
CDR3aa: CASSLTSGGGGTQYF

v_gene: TRBV14
j_gene: TRBJ1-2
CDR3aa: CASSAFGQGESYGYTF

v_gene: TRBV12-3/TRBV12-4
j_gene: TRBJ2-1
CDR3aa: CASSPAGSNNEQFF

v_gene: TRBV12-3/TRBV12-4
j_gene: TRBJ2-1
CDR3aa: CASRARGGTSYNEQFF

v_gene: TRBV27
j_gene: TRBJ1-2
CDR3aa: CASSFQGASYGYTF

v_gene: TRBV7-2
j_gene: TRBJ1-2
CDR3aa: CASSLGHTVNYGYTF

v_gene: TRBV12-3/TRBV12-4
j_gene: TRBJ2-7
CDR3aa: CASSTGTTSSYEQYF

v_gene: TRBV12-5
j_gene: TRBJ2-4
CDR3aa: CASGLGPGQGNIQYF

v_gene: TRBV20-1
j_gene: TRBJ2-1
CDR3aa: CSARDPRGGTGEQFF

v_gene: TRBV5-5
j_gene: TRBJ2-5
CDR3aa: CASSYERKQETQYF

v_gene: TRBV7-3
j_gene: TRBJ1-6
CDR3aa: CASSLGGMNSPLHF

v_gene: TRBV6-1
j_gene: TRBJ2-7
CDR3aa: CASSRPPGQGFVYEQYF

v_gene: TRBV4-1
j_gene: TRBJ2-7
CDR3aa: CASSQDSGALAYEQYF

v_gene: TRBV18
j_gene: TRBJ1-3
CDR3aa: CASSPSVGSNTIYF

v_gene: TRBV20-1
j_gene: TRBJ2-3
CDR3aa: CSRLDRHTDTQYF

v_gene: TRBV6-5
j_gene: TRBJ2-7
CDR3aa: CASSYLSGGHSYEQYF

v_gene: TRBV11-3
j_gene: TRBJ1-5
CDR3aa: CASSLRRGVSQPQHF

v_gene: TRBV7-3
j_gene: TRBJ2-2
CDR3aa: CASSLTVSGGRPGELFF

v_gene: TRBV6-2/TRBV6-3
j_gene: TRBJ2-7
CDR3aa: CASSTSGEQYF

v_gene: TRBV5-1
j_gene: TRBJ2-5
CDR3aa: CASSPSDSQETQYF

v_gene: TRBV19
j_gene: TRBJ1-1
CDR3aa: CASSVRLGNTEAFF

v_gene: TRBV20-1
j_gene: TRBJ2-1
CDR3aa: CSAPGRAFLYNEQFF

v_gene: TRBV18
j_gene: TRBJ2-3
CDR3aa: CASSGGPNTDTQYF